This entry features one T cell receptor (beta chain) sequence. The table came from immunoSEQ multiplex PCR; TCRdb's copy has only in-frame clones and leaves some out. The sample has 250,000 to 350,000 clones, about nine tenths seen once. CDR1 is SGHRS and CDR2 is YFSETQ in the germline V gene. The CDR3 has 15 residues. J lost 4 bases, V lost 4 bases, and 8 bases had no gene match. The source of the sample is a study of blood T cell repertoires in COVID-19. Sequenced: peripheral blood. The TCR comes from a woman aged 60-75 years with acute or convalescent COVID-19. The V and J genes are TRBV5-1 and TRBJ1-2; TRBD1 aligns across 9 bases. This CDR3 reads CASSPGTGQGYGYTF. CDR3 in DNA: TGCGCCAGCAGCCCAGGGACAGGGCAGGGCTATGGCTACACCTTC. The full variable domain, completed using reference TRBV5-1 and TRBJ1-2, is KAGVTQTPRYLIKTRGQQVTLSCSPISGHRSVSWYQQTPGQGLQFLFEYFSETQRNKGNFPGRFSGRQFSNSRSEMNVSTLELGDSALYLCASSPGTGQGYGYTFGSGTRLTVV.